This T cell receptor (beta chain) came from a study of Graves' ophthalmopathy and Graves' hyperthyroidism. Each hyperthyroidism patient was newly diagnosed, with under 2 months' duration, and aged 18 to 65. No donor had other autoimmune disease, uncontrolled infection, pregnancy or lactation. Details on this clonotype: The junction does not match germline at one end; this may be a read error.

The sequenced template was RNA, covering the TCR beta CDR3 region. HTBI primers primed a first-round RT-PCR, and a second-round multiplex PCR followed. TCRdb re-called the multiplex PCR reads with MiXCR, one entry per CDR3 protein. Of approximately 1.2 million distinct CDR3 sequences in the sample, 35% to 40% were seen once. The sequence was collected from an adult man with Graves' hyperthyroidism. The specimen was peripheral blood or thyroid tissue (not recorded which).

The CDR3, as DNA: TGTGCCGGCAGCTCAGGGGCAATTTCACCCCTCCACTTT. This codes for CAGSSGAISPLHF. The J gene is TRBJ1-6, the V gene TRBV7-2, with a tentative D call TRBD1 (6 bases). Germline-derived CDR1 and CDR2 are SGHTA and FQGNSA. The CDR3 is made up of 13 amino acids.